The 3 T cell receptor beta chains presented below share a single source sample, sequenced in a study of T-cell memory formation after mild COVID-19. TCRdb reprocessed the 5' RACE reads with MiXCR, giving one entry per CDR3 protein. The table includes under 60,000 distinct CDR3 sequences, around 10% detected once. Sequencing input: PBMCs or a T cell subset sorted from them (not recorded which). These receptor sequences come from an adult woman who had mild COVID-19 (a few samples of this study predate the infection). Cell type and time point are not known.

This clonotype came up many times. The gene calls are TRBV20-1 and TRBJ2-1; 15 nucleotides align to TRBD2. The CDR3 extends over 19 amino acids. Germline-derived CDR1 and CDR2 are DFQATT and SNEGSKA (reference sequence). V was clipped by 3 bases and J by 6 bases; unmatched bases: 15. DNA of the CDR3: TGCAGTGCTAGTACCCCTCCCGGGACTAGCGGGAGGAAGTTCAATGAGCAGTTCTTC. Translated, it gives CSASTPPGTSGRKFNEQFF.

This clonotype appeared many times. The CDR3 DNA follows: TGCGCCAGCAGCTTGGACAGGGTTTCCTACAATGAGCAGTTCTTC. Residues: CASSLDRVSYNEQFF. This chain joins TRBV5-1 and TRBJ2-1; a possible D gene is TRBD1 (6 bases). Germline V lookup: CDR1 SGHRS, CDR2 YFSETQ. This CDR3 contains 15 residues. Deletions cut 0 bases from V and 1 base from J, with 8 bases between.

This chain uses TRBV6-1 with TRBJ1-1; no firm D call. Germline loops: CDR1 MNHNS, CDR2 SASEGT. The V and J ends lost 1 base and 2 bases respectively, with 5 bases between them. The CDR3 sequence is 13 residues long. CDR3 amino acids: CASSEEGNTEAFF. The CDR3 coding sequence is TGTGCCAGCAGTGAAGAAGGTAACACTGAAGCTTTCTTT.